These 9 T cell receptor beta chains came from one sample sequenced in a study of Ad26.COV2.S vaccination and SARS-CoV-2 variants. Treatment here: about 20 received Ad26.COV2.S at low or high dose, single or two shots; about 5 received placebo; per-sample allocation not given. The samples were gathered on day 63 after the first injection of vaccine or placebo. Repertoires were generated with immunoSEQ multiplex PCR, while TCRdb's copy carries only in-frame clones and drops some. The data contain approximately 350,000 clones, 83% of them seen just once; the ten biggest clones take up roughly 7.4%. The sample consisted of peripheral blood, taken in a trial of Ad26.COV2.S vaccine versus placebo. These receptors originate from a person aged 18-65 years who received the Ad26.COV2.S COVID-19 vaccine or a placebo.

The chain carries TRBV5-1 and TRBJ2-2; the D is unclear. V was pared by 2 bases and J by 7 bases, with 6 bases between. The CDR3 sequence is 12 residues long. Germline V lookup: CDR1 SGHRS, CDR2 YFSETQ. The CDR3 nucleotides are TGCGCCAGCAGCTTCGGTGGCGGGGAGCTGTTTTTT. It yields the protein CASSFGGGELFF.

The chain uses TRBV18 and TRBJ1-2; a possible D gene is TRBD1 (5 bases). The CDR3 contains 15 residues. Trimming took 2 bases from V and 3 from J, leaving 13 bases between them. CDR1 is KGHSH and CDR2 is LQKENI in the germline V gene. This CDR3 reads CASSPTGETDYGYTF. The CDR3 DNA sequence: TGTGCCAGCTCACCAACGGGGGAGACGGACTATGGCTACACCTTC. Complete variable domain (other parts from reference TRBV18 and TRBJ1-2): NAGVMQNPRHLVRRRGQEARLRCSPMKGHSHVYWYRQLPEEGLKFMVYLQKENIIDESGMPKERFSAEFPKEGPSILRIQQVVRGDSAAYFCASSPTGETDYGYTFGSGTRLTVV.

This clone has more than one count but fewer than ten. The genes are TRBV18 and TRBJ2-7; 8 bases match TRBD1. J was trimmed by 2 bases and V by 3 bases; bases with no gene match: 3. The CDR3 runs 14 residues. CDR1 is KGHSH and CDR2 is LQKENI in the germline V gene. CDR3 in amino acids: CASSPDRATYEQYF. In DNA form, the CDR3 reads TGTGCCAGCTCACCGGACAGGGCCACCTACGAGCAGTACTTC. Complete variable domain (other parts from reference TRBV18 and TRBJ2-7): NAGVMQNPRHLVRRRGQEARLRCSPMKGHSHVYWYRQLPEEGLKFMVYLQKENIIDESGMPKERFSAEFPKEGPSILRIQQVVRGDSAAYFCASSPDRATYEQYFGPGTRLTVT.

This chain connects TRBV6-6 to TRBJ2-7; a weak D match, TRBD1 (6 bases). Deletions cut 11 bases from V and 7 bases from J, with 15 bases between. The CDR3 is made up of 11 amino acids. Germline V gene lookup returns CDR1 MNHNY and CDR2 SVGAGI (reference sequence). CDR3 in amino acids: CAGGSSREQYF. The CDR3 region has the DNA TGTGCCGGGGGCAGTTCGAGGGAGCAGTACTTC.

The chain is built from TRBV7-2 and TRBJ1-2; D unresolved. Trimming took off 5 bases at V and 5 bases at J, with 18 bases between the two ends. The CDR3 is made up of 15 amino acids. In germline, CDR1 is SGHTA, CDR2 FQGNSA. CDR3 amino acids: CASSLDTQREYGYTF. The CDR3 DNA follows: TGTGCCAGCAGCCTAGACACCCAGAGGGAATATGGCTACACCTTC.

The chain combines TRBV6-5 with TRBJ1-3; D ambiguous. V shed 7 bases and J shed 0 bases, with 10 bases lying between them. Per the germline V gene, CDR1 is MNHEY and CDR2 is SVGAGI. CDR3 length: 14 amino acids. CDR3 residues: CASTLRGSGNTIYF. The CDR3 DNA is TGTGCCAGCACCTTACGCGGCTCTGGAAACACCATATATTTT.

This clone came up a few times. J is TRBJ2-2 and V is TRBV5-1; D perhaps matches TRBD2 (6 bases). The CDR3 length is 15 residues. The V gene lost 5 bases and the J gene lost 4 bases, with 15 bases spanning the gap. The V gene's germline CDR1 is SGHRS and CDR2 YFSETQ. Written as DNA, the CDR3 is TGCGCCAGCAGACCGGAGGGCCAGACCACCGGGGAGCTGTTTTTT. Amino acid sequence: CASRPEGQTTGELFF.

The V gene is TRBV19, the J gene TRBJ2-2; D is unclear. From germline, CDR1 is LNHDA and CDR2 SQIVND (reference sequence). This CDR3 is built from 13 residues. V shed 3 bases and J shed 4 bases, with 6 bases lying between them. Here the CDR3 reads CASSIFVTGELFF. As DNA, the CDR3 is TGTGCCAGTAGTATCTTTGTCACCGGGGAGCTGTTTTTT.

CDR3 coding DNA: TGTGCCAGTAGTACCGGACAGGCGCTCTATGGCTACACCTTC. Its protein is CASSTGQALYGYTF. The chain uses TRBV19 and TRBJ1-2, with TRBD1 identical over 7 bases. Trimming cost V 4 bases and J 4 bases; bases outside gene matches: 6. CDR1 is LNHDA and CDR2 is SQIVND in the germline V gene (reference sequence). This CDR3 region has 14 residues.